This T cell receptor (beta chain) is drawn from a study of blood T cell repertoires in COVID-19. On the study more broadly: From T cells, B-cell-depleted T cells, or PBMCs came the material, which was cDNA or gDNA.

Repertoires were generated with immunoSEQ multiplex PCR, while TCRdb's copy carries only in-frame clones and drops some. Among approximately 190,000 clones, about 85% were seen once, and the ten largest hold roughly 20%. Per the germline V gene, CDR1 is LGHNA and CDR2 is YNFKEQ. V shed 4 bases and J shed 7 bases, with 13 bases lying between them. There are 14 residues in the CDR3. Material for sequencing was peripheral blood. This sequence joins TRBV4-2 and TRBJ1-4, with TRBD1 as a possible D gene (6 bases). The sequence was collected from a human donor in a cohort sampled during active COVID-19. DNA of the CDR3: TGTGCCAGCAGCCTGGCGGGGGCGGGTGAAAAACTGTTTTTT. Its protein is CASSLAGAGEKLFF.